Each of the 27 T cell receptor beta chains below was sequenced from the same sample in a study of T cells in Graves' hyperthyroidism and ophthalmopathy. TCR beta CDR3 sequences were amplified from RNA transcripts. When the TCR CDR3 underwent first-round RT-PCR, the HTBI primer set was used. TCRdb itself ran the multiplex PCR reads through MiXCR, one entry per CDR3 protein. The repertoire holds 550,000 to 800,000 distinct CDR3 sequences, with roughly 15% as singletons. The sample comprised blood. The receptors originated from a man younger than 30 with Graves' hyperthyroidism.

The J gene is TRBJ1-1, the V gene TRBV7-9, with 7 bases matching TRBD1. J was trimmed by 4 bases and V by 5 bases; bases with no gene match: 10. This CDR3 has 15 amino acids. Looked up from germline, CDR1 is SEHNR and CDR2 is FQNEAQ (reference sequence). This CDR3 reads CASSPPTGRGTEAFF. DNA of the CDR3: TGTGCCAGCAGCCCCCCGACAGGGCGGGGCACTGAAGCTTTCTTT.

The sample holds many counts of this clonotype. V usage is TRBV12-3 or TRBV12-4 and J usage is TRBJ1-1; 7 bases fit TRBD1. This CDR3 spans 13 amino acids. V was pared by 5 bases and J by 5 bases, with 5 bases of the junction left unmatched. CDR3 protein: CASSDRVRTEAFF. Written as DNA, the CDR3 is TGTGCCAGCAGTGACAGGGTTCGGACTGAAGCTTTCTTT.

This clonotype was counted at least ten times. The chain has TRBV18 and TRBJ2-3; D remains ambiguous. V was clipped by 1 base and J by 1 base, with 9 bases between them. Per the germline V gene, CDR1 is KGHSH and CDR2 is LQKENI. The CDR3 consists of 15 residues. The CDR3 bases are TGTGCCAGCTCACCACAGGGATTCCGCACAGATACGCAGTATTTT. It encodes CASSPQGFRTDTQYF.

CDR3 nucleotide sequence: TGCAGTGCCCGGGACACCAGCTCTGGAAACACCATATATTTT. Protein: CSARDTSSGNTIYF. This chain joins TRBV20-1 and TRBJ1-3, with D possibly being TRBD1 (6 bases). This CDR3 contains 14 residues. Germline V gene data show CDR1 as DFQATT and CDR2 as SNEGSKA (reference sequence). V was pared by 6 bases and J by 0 bases, with 12 bases between.

This clonotype was counted between two and nine times. V gene TRBV5-4 combines with J gene TRBJ2-2; D is perhaps TRBD2 (5 bases). V was cut by 0 bases and J by 4 bases, with 13 bases left in between. Germline CDR1 SGHNT, CDR2 YYREEE (reference sequence). This CDR3 has 16 amino acids. CDR3 loop: CASSLDSAPGTGELFF. CDR3 coding DNA: TGTGCCAGCAGCTTGGATAGCGCTCCGGGCACCGGGGAGCTGTTTTTT.

The chain employs TRBV24-1 and TRBJ1-5; D not certain. Germline values: CDR1 KGHDR, CDR2 SFDVKD. This CDR3 is built from 13 residues. V was trimmed by 1 base and J by 2 bases, leaving 2 bases between them. As DNA, the CDR3 is TGTGCCACCAGTGATTTTGGCAATCAGCCCCAGCATTTT. Translated: CATSDFGNQPQHF.

Only a few counts were recorded for this clonotype. The chain links TRBV7-9 to TRBJ2-3, with unresolved D. CDR1 is SEHNR and CDR2 is FQNEAQ in the germline V gene (reference sequence). The CDR3 is made up of 13 amino acids. Trimming stripped 9 bases from V and 4 bases from J, with 14 bases between. The DNA for the CDR3 is TGTGCCAGTGATATTGCGACACCAGATACGCAGTATTTT. It encodes CASDIATPDTQYF.

This clonotype was counted many times. The chain joins TRBV7-2 to TRBJ1-5, with D perhaps TRBD1 (5 bases). This CDR3 contains 15 residues. The germline gives CDR1 SGHTA, CDR2 FQGNSA. V lost 3 bases to trimming and J lost 3 bases, with 12 bases between them. The CDR3 sequence is CASSFSSTVNQPQHF. The CDR3 DNA is TGTGCCAGCAGCTTCTCGTCGACAGTCAATCAGCCCCAGCATTTT.

This clonotype appeared a few times. The chain is built from TRBV5-1 and TRBJ2-7; 11 bases fit TRBD1. There are 16 residues in the CDR3. Per germline, CDR1 SGHRS and CDR2 YFSETQ. With V trimmed by 4 bases and J by 3 bases, 9 bases remained unmatched. Here the CDR3 reads CASSPGPGTGGYEQYF. The DNA of the CDR3 is TGCGCCAGCAGCCCCGGCCCCGGGACAGGGGGCTACGAGCAGTACTTC.

The chain is built from TRBV20-1 and TRBJ2-7; 9 nucleotides match TRBD2. CDR3 length: 15 amino acids. From germline, CDR1 is DFQATT and CDR2 SNEGSKA (reference sequence). The V segment lost 0 bases and the J segment 5 bases; nucleotides outside the gene matches: 8. CDR3 DNA sequence: TGCAGTGCTAGAGATTTTACTAGCGGGTCGAACGAGCAGTACTTC. Translated: CSARDFTSGSNEQYF.

This clonotype was picked up many times. The chain carries TRBV6-5 and TRBJ2-1; perhaps TRBD2 as D (6 bases). The ends were cut back, 0 bases at V and 6 bases at J, with 15 bases in the middle. The germline gives CDR1 MNHEY, CDR2 SVGAGI. There are 16 residues in the CDR3. In nucleotides, the CDR3 is TGTGCCAGCAGTTACTCCGGTCTAGCGACGGGCAATGAGCAGTTCTTC. Its protein product is CASSYSGLATGNEQFF.

This sequence joins TRBV7-9 and TRBJ2-1; D might be TRBD1 (7 bases). There are 15 residues in the CDR3. V was shortened by 2 bases and J by 5 bases, with 13 bases between the two germline ends. Germline CDR1 is SEHNR and CDR2 is FQNEAQ (reference sequence). The CDR3, as DNA: TGTGCCAGCAGCTTAACAACAGGGGAGGACAATGAGCAGTTCTTC. Translating gives CASSLTTGEDNEQFF.

This clonotype came up a few times. The chain has TRBV6-1 and TRBJ1-1, with D unclear. The CDR3 is 12 residues long. The germline V gene has CDR1 MNHNS and CDR2 SASEGT. V shed 6 bases and J shed 8 bases, with 13 bases lying between them. The CDR3 bases are TGTGCCAGCAGCCGCTCCGGGCTAGAAGCTTTCTTT. This translates into CASSRSGLEAFF.

V usage is TRBV9 and J usage is TRBJ2-3; no definite D call. The V gene's germline CDR1 is SGDLS and CDR2 YYNGEE. The CDR3 covers 15 residues. The ends were cut back, 0 bases at V and 6 bases at J, with 14 bases in the middle. Here the CDR3 DNA reads TGTGCCAGCAGCGTAGATGGCCAATTGTTGGATACGCAGTATTTT. Translation: CASSVDGQLLDTQYF.

The gene calls are TRBV30 and TRBJ2-7, with D unresolved. The ends were cut back, 2 bases at V and 0 bases at J, with 8 bases in the middle. The CDR3 totals 13 residues. CDR1 is GTSNPN and CDR2 is SVGIG in the germline V gene (reference sequence). CDR3 sequence: CAWSLGLSYEQYF. CDR3 in DNA: TGTGCCTGGAGTCTAGGCCTCTCCTACGAGCAGTACTTC.

This sequence joins TRBV18 and TRBJ2-1; tentative D call: TRBD1 (6 bases). V was clipped by 0 bases and J by 3 bases, with 15 bases between them. This CDR3 has 17 residues. Germline V gene lookup returns CDR1 KGHSH and CDR2 LQKENI. CDR3 in DNA: TGTGCCAGCTCACCACCTCGACAGGCCTCCTACTACAATGAGCAGTTCTTC. This encodes CASSPPRQASYYNEQFF.

This clonotype was recorded at least ten times. V is TRBV6-1 and J is TRBJ2-1, with TRBD1 matching 10 bases. V lost 5 bases, J lost 4 bases, and 2 bases stayed unmatched. This CDR3 comprises 14 residues. CDR1 MNHNS and CDR2 SASEGT come from the germline V gene. The CDR3 nucleotides are TGTGCCAGCAGTAGGGGACAGGGGTACAATGAGCAGTTCTTC. Residues: CASSRGQGYNEQFF.

This clonotype was counted ten times or more. This chain links TRBV30 with TRBJ2-2; D is ambiguous. Trimming shortened V by 4 bases and J by 0 bases, and 6 bases separated the two germline ends. The CDR3 spans 13 residues. Germline CDR1 and CDR2: GTSNPN and SVGIG (reference sequence). The CDR3 nucleotides read TGTGCCTGGAACAGCGCGAACACCGGGGAGCTGTTTTTT. Its protein is CAWNSANTGELFF.

This clonotype occurred many times. The chain has TRBV12-3 or TRBV12-4 and TRBJ2-2; D gene unclear. V was trimmed by 3 bases and J by 4 bases, leaving 6 bases between them. The CDR3 sequence is 13 residues long. The CDR3 nucleotides are TGTGCCAGCAGTTTCACGGCCACCGGGGAGCTGTTTTTT. As protein: CASSFTATGELFF.

This clonotype was counted only a few times. The V call is TRBV19, the J call TRBJ2-2, with 8 bases lining up with TRBD1. This CDR3 spans 13 amino acids. Trimming cost V 10 bases and J 5 bases; bases outside gene matches: 6. The germline V gene encodes CDR1 LNHDA and CDR2 SQIVND (reference sequence). In DNA, the CDR3 is TGTGCCACCCCGGACAGGGAGACCGGGGAGCTGTTTTTT. Amino acids: CATPDRETGELFF. Together with reference TRBV19 and TRBJ2-2, the CDR3 gives the full variable domain: DGGITQSPKYLFRKEGQNVTLSCEQNLNHDAMYWYRQDPGQGLRLIYYSQIVNDFQKGDIAEGYSVSREKKESFPLTVTSAQKNPTAFYLCATPDRETGELFFGEGSRLTVL.

Many counts were recorded for this clonotype. The J gene is TRBJ2-7, the V gene TRBV29-1, with 9 positions matching TRBD2. Germline values: CDR1 SQVTM, CDR2 ANQGSEA. V gave up 4 bases and J gave up 3 bases; unmatched junction bases: 4. The CDR3 sequence is 13 residues long. CDR3 bases: TGCAGCGTTGTGCCAGCGGGAGGCTACGAGCAGTACTTC. Translating gives CSVVPAGGYEQYF.

This clonotype was picked up a small number of times. CDR3 residues: CATGSQETQYF. The CDR3 DNA follows: TGTGCCACCGGGAGTCAAGAGACCCAGTACTTC. This sequence joins TRBV24-1 and TRBJ2-5; D is possibly TRBD2 (5 bases). Germline lookup yields CDR1 KGHDR and CDR2 SFDVKD. The V and J ends lost 9 bases and 2 bases respectively, with 6 bases between them. The CDR3 has 11 amino acids.

V and J are TRBV7-6 and TRBJ2-2; 7 bases align to TRBD2. The CDR3 length is 15 residues. V dropped 5 bases and J dropped 8; count of bases not matched to a gene: 11. Germline CDR1 and CDR2: SGHVS and FNYEAQ. The CDR3 DNA sequence: TGTGCCAGCAGCGGGCTCGGCGGGAGAGGGGGGGAGCTGTTTTTT. As protein: CASSGLGGRGGELFF.

This clonotype appeared many times. This chain joins TRBV28 and TRBJ1-1; 8 nucleotides align to TRBD1. V shed 5 bases and J 3 bases; nucleotides not matched to a gene: 5. Germline CDR1 MDHEN, CDR2 SYDVKM. This CDR3 contains 14 residues. DNA of the CDR3: TGTGCCAGCAGTCCGACAGGGGAAGACACTGAAGCTTTCTTT. Translation: CASSPTGEDTEAFF.

In the case of this clonotype: A read error is possible here, since a much larger clone lies one base away. This rearrangement joins TRBV15 to TRBJ2-7; TRBD1 agrees at 12 bases. The germline gives CDR1 LNHNV, CDR2 YYDKDF (reference sequence). The CDR3 sequence is 15 residues long. CDR3 coding DNA: TGTGCCACCAGCAGTCCCGGGACAGGGGGCTACGAGCAGCACTTC. It is translated as CATSSPGTGGYEQHF.

The sample holds a few counts of this clonotype. V and J are TRBV30 and TRBJ2-7; D unresolved. Trimming removed 2 bases from V and 4 bases from J, with 12 bases in between. The length of the CDR3 is 13 residues. Germline V gene data show CDR1 as GTSNPN and CDR2 as SVGIG (reference sequence). The CDR3 nucleotides are TGTGCCTGGAGTCCTGGGTTGTTGTACGAGCAGTACTTC. Amino acids: CAWSPGLLYEQYF.

This chain joins TRBV10-3 and TRBJ2-1; 10 nucleotides line up with TRBD1. There are 16 residues in the CDR3. Germline V gene sequence: CDR1 ENHRY, CDR2 SYGVKD. V lost 6 bases and J lost 4; bases outside the gene matches: 9. This CDR3 is CAIREPGQGLYNEQFF. The CDR3 coding sequence is TGTGCCATCAGGGAACCGGGACAGGGGTTATACAATGAGCAGTTCTTC.